The T cell receptor beta chain under discussion was sequenced for a study of tumor T cells in aggressive B-cell lymphoma. Generated by immunoSEQ multiplex PCR, the TCRdb table keeps only in-frame clones and is missing some. The table includes 9,000 or so clones, around 83% detected once. The sample holds one count of this clone. V trimming: 3 bases; J trimming: 3 bases; junction bases outside the gene matches: 7. CDR3 length: 16 residues. CDR1 is LGHNA and CDR2 is YSLEER in the germline V gene. The origin of this receptor is an adult with diffuse large B cell lymphoma. The chain is built from TRBV4-3 and TRBJ2-2, with TRBD1 identical over 7 bases. Sequenced: tumor tissue. CDR3 residues: CASSQATGKDTGELFF. CDR3 in DNA: TGCGCCAGCAGCCAGGCGACAGGGAAAGACACCGGGGAGCTGTTTTTT.